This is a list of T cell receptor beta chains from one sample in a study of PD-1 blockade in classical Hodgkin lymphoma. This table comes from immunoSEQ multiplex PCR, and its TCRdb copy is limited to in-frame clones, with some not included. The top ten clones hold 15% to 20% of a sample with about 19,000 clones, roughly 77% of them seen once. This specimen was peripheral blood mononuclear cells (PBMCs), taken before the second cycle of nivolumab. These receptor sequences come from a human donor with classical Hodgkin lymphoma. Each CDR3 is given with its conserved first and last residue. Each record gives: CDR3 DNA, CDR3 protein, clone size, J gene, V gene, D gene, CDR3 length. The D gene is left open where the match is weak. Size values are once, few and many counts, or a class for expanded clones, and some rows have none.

CDR3nt: TGTGCCAGCAGTTTATATATAGGCATCCTCTCCTACAATGAGCAGTTCTTC
CDR3aa: CASSLYIGILSYNEQFF
abundance: -
j_gene: TRBJ2-1
v_gene: TRBV28
d_gene: -
len: 17

CDR3nt: TGTGCCAGCAGCCCGGACAGTGAAAAACTGTTTTTT
CDR3aa: CASSPDSEKLFF
abundance: once
j_gene: TRBJ1-4
v_gene: TRBV7-9
d_gene: -
len: 12

CDR3nt: TGTGCCAGCAGCCTCGAGGAGGGACACAATCAGCCCCAGCATTTT
CDR3aa: CASSLEEGHNQPQHF
abundance: -
j_gene: TRBJ1-5
v_gene: TRBV7-2
d_gene: -
len: 15

CDR3nt: TGTGCCAGCAGCTCGGGTGGATCTAAGGAGACCCAGTACTTC
CDR3aa: CASSSGGSKETQYF
abundance: -
j_gene: TRBJ2-5
v_gene: TRBV7-2
d_gene: -
len: 14

CDR3nt: TGTGCAAGTCGCTTTCCACCCCGGGACCAACCGTACTACGAGCAGTACTTC
CDR3aa: CASRFPPRDQPYYEQYF
abundance: -
j_gene: TRBJ2-7
v_gene: TRBV12-2
d_gene: -
len: 17

CDR3nt: TGTGCCAGCAGCTTGGCTAGCGGGAGGCCCAATGAGCAGTTCTTC
CDR3aa: CASSLASGRPNEQFF
abundance: -
j_gene: TRBJ2-1
v_gene: TRBV5-6
d_gene: TRBD2
len: 15

CDR3nt: TGTGCCAGCTCACCGGATACCTCCCACGAGCAGTACTTC
CDR3aa: CASSPDTSHEQYF
abundance: -
j_gene: TRBJ2-7
v_gene: TRBV18
d_gene: -
len: 13

CDR3nt: TGTGCCAGCTCACCAAGTCAAGAGACCCAGTACTTC
CDR3aa: CASSPSQETQYF
abundance: -
j_gene: TRBJ2-5
v_gene: TRBV18
d_gene: -
len: 12

CDR3nt: TGTGCCAGCAGTTTGTCGCTAGCACTCGGCAATGAGCAGTTCTTC
CDR3aa: CASSLSLALGNEQFF
abundance: -
j_gene: TRBJ2-1
v_gene: TRBV27
d_gene: -
len: 15

CDR3nt: TGCGCCAGCAGCCAAGGAATGGCGTCACTACAAGAGACCCAGTACTTC
CDR3aa: CASSQGMASLQETQYF
abundance: -
j_gene: TRBJ2-5
v_gene: TRBV4-1
d_gene: -
len: 16

CDR3nt: TGTGCCTGGAGTGTAGGGCAGGGGTATTATGGCTACACCTTC
CDR3aa: CAWSVGQGYYGYTF
abundance: -
j_gene: TRBJ1-2
v_gene: TRBV30
d_gene: -
len: 14

CDR3nt: TGCAGCGTCGAGATATCCTTGACAGAATTGAATCCAAGCTCCTACAATGAGCAGTTCTTC
CDR3aa: CSVEISLTELNPSSYNEQFF
abundance: -
j_gene: TRBJ2-1
v_gene: TRBV29-1
d_gene: -
len: 20

CDR3nt: TGTGCCAGCAGCTTCCAGGGGGCCGGCTACGAGCAGTACTTC
CDR3aa: CASSFQGAGYEQYF
abundance: -
j_gene: TRBJ2-7
v_gene: TRBV5-5
d_gene: TRBD1
len: 14

CDR3nt: TGTGCCAGCAGCTATACAGGGACTAATGAAAAACTGTTTTTT
CDR3aa: CASSYTGTNEKLFF
abundance: -
j_gene: TRBJ1-4
v_gene: TRBV13
d_gene: -
len: 14

CDR3nt: TGCGCCAGCAGCCAAGGCATAGGACTAGCGGGAGGGGGTCTGGAGCAGTACTTC
CDR3aa: CASSQGIGLAGGGLEQYF
abundance: -
j_gene: TRBJ2-7
v_gene: TRBV4-3
d_gene: TRBD2
len: 18

CDR3nt: TGCGCCAGCAGCTTGGCCGACAGCACAGATACGCAGTATTTT
CDR3aa: CASSLADSTDTQYF
abundance: -
j_gene: TRBJ2-3
v_gene: TRBV5-1
d_gene: -
len: 14

CDR3nt: TGTGCCAGCAGTTTTAGATTTGACGGTGTTGGACTAGCGGGATTTCGCGAGCAGTACTTC
CDR3aa: CASSFRFDGVGLAGFREQYF
abundance: -
j_gene: TRBJ2-7
v_gene: TRBV28
d_gene: TRBD2
len: 20

CDR3nt: TGTGCCAGCAGCCAGGTCGGGGTACTCACTGAAGCTTTCTTT
CDR3aa: CASSQVGVLTEAFF
abundance: -
j_gene: TRBJ1-1
v_gene: TRBV14
d_gene: -
len: 14

CDR3nt: TGCGCCAGCAGCCAATCAACCGGAGCCTACTCCTACGAGCAGTACTTC
CDR3aa: CASSQSTGAYSYEQYF
abundance: -
j_gene: TRBJ2-7
v_gene: TRBV4-1
d_gene: -
len: 16

CDR3nt: TGTGCCAGTAGCCTGGGACAGGGGTATGGAGGCTACACCTTC
CDR3aa: CASSLGQGYGGYTF
abundance: -
j_gene: TRBJ1-2
v_gene: TRBV19
d_gene: TRBD1
len: 14

CDR3nt: TGCAGCGTGACAGTTTCGGGGACTGAAGCTTTCTTT
CDR3aa: CSVTVSGTEAFF
abundance: -
j_gene: TRBJ1-1
v_gene: TRBV29-1
d_gene: -
len: 12

CDR3nt: TGTGCCATCAGTGAGGACAGGGAGATGGGCTACACCTTC
CDR3aa: CAISEDREMGYTF
abundance: -
j_gene: TRBJ1-2
v_gene: TRBV10-3
d_gene: TRBD1
len: 13

CDR3nt: TGCGCCAGCAGCCAAGTCCCGATCCAAGAGACCCAGTACTTC
CDR3aa: CASSQVPIQETQYF
abundance: -
j_gene: TRBJ2-5
v_gene: TRBV4-1
d_gene: -
len: 14

CDR3nt: TGTGCCAGCAGTTCCCGGGACAGGGGGTTTTTGGACGAGCAGTACTTC
CDR3aa: CASSSRDRGFLDEQYF
abundance: -
j_gene: TRBJ2-7
v_gene: TRBV28
d_gene: TRBD1
len: 16

CDR3nt: TGTGCCAGCACGGCGGTGAACACCGGGGAGCTGTTTTTT
CDR3aa: CASTAVNTGELFF
abundance: -
j_gene: TRBJ2-2
v_gene: TRBV7-9
d_gene: -
len: 13

CDR3nt: TGTGCCTGGGCCACAGGGCGAACTGAAGCTTTCTTT
CDR3aa: CAWATGRTEAFF
abundance: medium-sized
j_gene: TRBJ1-1
v_gene: TRBV30
d_gene: -
len: 12

CDR3nt: TGTGCCGCGAGACTGGAACAGCGAGATCAGCCCCAGCATTTT
CDR3aa: CAARLEQRDQPQHF
abundance: -
j_gene: TRBJ1-5
v_gene: TRBV6-6
d_gene: -
len: 14

CDR3nt: TGTGCCATCAGTGATCGGGACACTGAAGCTTTCTTT
CDR3aa: CAISDRDTEAFF
abundance: few
j_gene: TRBJ1-1
v_gene: TRBV10-3
d_gene: -
len: 12

CDR3nt: TGCAGCGTTCCGTCCGGGGGAGGAGATACGCAGTATTTT
CDR3aa: CSVPSGGGDTQYF
abundance: -
j_gene: TRBJ2-3
v_gene: TRBV29-1
d_gene: -
len: 13

CDR3nt: TGCGCCACCAAGGTGGGTGGGACAGGGGGTCTCGAGCAGTACTTC
CDR3aa: CATKVGGTGGLEQYF
abundance: -
j_gene: TRBJ2-7
v_gene: TRBV10-2
d_gene: TRBD1
len: 15

CDR3nt: TGTGCCAGCGGGCGGAGGTATGGAAACACCATATATTTT
CDR3aa: CASGRRYGNTIYF
abundance: -
j_gene: TRBJ1-3
v_gene: TRBV6-1
d_gene: -
len: 13

CDR3nt: TGTGCCAGCAGCGTAGAGGCTAGCGGGAGCCTGCTTTCCCCCAGAGATACGCAGTATTTT
CDR3aa: CASSVEASGSLLSPRDTQYF
abundance: -
j_gene: TRBJ2-3
v_gene: TRBV9
d_gene: TRBD2
len: 20

CDR3nt: TGTGCCATCAGTGACATAATGAACACTGAAGCTTTCTTT
CDR3aa: CAISDIMNTEAFF
abundance: -
j_gene: TRBJ1-1
v_gene: TRBV10-3
d_gene: -
len: 13

CDR3nt: TGTGCCAGCGGGCCAGATGACAGCTATGGCTACACCTTC
CDR3aa: CASGPDDSYGYTF
abundance: once
j_gene: TRBJ1-2
v_gene: TRBV11-2
d_gene: -
len: 13

CDR3nt: TGCGCCAGCAGCCTTGGGACTGGGGAGCTGTTTTTT
CDR3aa: CASSLGTGELFF
abundance: -
j_gene: TRBJ2-2
v_gene: TRBV4-3
d_gene: -
len: 12

CDR3nt: TGTGCCAGCAGCGGGGGGCAGGGGGCATACTACGAGCAGTACTTC
CDR3aa: CASSGGQGAYYEQYF
abundance: -
j_gene: TRBJ2-7
v_gene: TRBV9
d_gene: TRBD1
len: 15

CDR3nt: TGTGCCAGCAGTGACTCGACTAGCGGGAGCACAGATACGCAGTATTTT
CDR3aa: CASSDSTSGSTDTQYF
abundance: -
j_gene: TRBJ2-3
v_gene: TRBV6-4
d_gene: TRBD2
len: 16

CDR3nt: TGTGCCAGCAGGAGAACTAGCGGAAACCAAGAGACCCAGTACTTC
CDR3aa: CASRRTSGNQETQYF
abundance: once
j_gene: TRBJ2-5
v_gene: TRBV6-6
d_gene: TRBD2
len: 15

CDR3nt: TGTGCCTGGAGGGCGACGCAATATGGCTACACCTTC
CDR3aa: CAWRATQYGYTF
abundance: -
j_gene: TRBJ1-2
v_gene: TRBV30
d_gene: -
len: 12

CDR3nt: TGCAGCGTTGAAGGGGAGGCCTACGAGCAGTACTTC
CDR3aa: CSVEGEAYEQYF
abundance: once
j_gene: TRBJ2-7
v_gene: TRBV29-1
d_gene: -
len: 12

CDR3nt: TGTGCCAGCAGCCCCCTGGCAGGGGGGTTGGAAAAACTGTTTTTT
CDR3aa: CASSPLAGGLEKLFF
abundance: -
j_gene: TRBJ1-4
v_gene: TRBV14
d_gene: TRBD1
len: 15

CDR3nt: TGTGCCAGCAGCCCCTACTACAATGAGCAGTTCTTC
CDR3aa: CASSPYYNEQFF
abundance: few
j_gene: TRBJ2-1
v_gene: TRBV11-3
d_gene: -
len: 12

CDR3nt: TGCGCCAGCAGCCAAGACAGACTATTCCACGAGCAGTACTTC
CDR3aa: CASSQDRLFHEQYF
abundance: -
j_gene: TRBJ2-7
v_gene: TRBV4-1
d_gene: -
len: 14

CDR3nt: TGTGCCAGCACCACTAGCTCCTGGGGGTCCTACAATGAGCAGTTCTTC
CDR3aa: CASTTSSWGSYNEQFF
abundance: -
j_gene: TRBJ2-1
v_gene: TRBV5-6
d_gene: -
len: 16

CDR3nt: TGTGCCAGCAGTTTAGGGGTTAGGCGAGAGACCCAGTACTTC
CDR3aa: CASSLGVRRETQYF
abundance: once
j_gene: TRBJ2-5
v_gene: TRBV28
d_gene: -
len: 14

CDR3nt: TGCGCCAGCAGCTCCGGACACGATACGCAGTATTTT
CDR3aa: CASSSGHDTQYF
abundance: once
j_gene: TRBJ2-3
v_gene: TRBV5-1
d_gene: -
len: 12

CDR3nt: TGCGCCAGCAAACTCAGCGGGGGGTCGTTTGGTACGCAGTATTTT
CDR3aa: CASKLSGGSFGTQYF
abundance: -
j_gene: TRBJ2-3
v_gene: TRBV5-1
d_gene: TRBD2
len: 15

CDR3nt: TGTGCCAGCAGCTCACACTACGAGCAGTACTTC
CDR3aa: CASSSHYEQYF
abundance: -
j_gene: TRBJ2-7
v_gene: TRBV11-3
d_gene: -
len: 11

CDR3nt: TGTGCCAGTAGTATTTTCCCTAGCGGGAGCCCAACCGGGGAGCTGTTTTTT
CDR3aa: CASSIFPSGSPTGELFF
abundance: -
j_gene: TRBJ2-2
v_gene: TRBV19
d_gene: TRBD2
len: 17

CDR3nt: TGTGCCAGTGAATTGACTAGCGGGGGCTACAATGAGCAGTTCTTC
CDR3aa: CASELTSGGYNEQFF
abundance: -
j_gene: TRBJ2-1
v_gene: TRBV28
d_gene: TRBD2
len: 15

CDR3nt: TGTGCCAGCAGCTTAGTAGCGGGGTTCACAGATACGCAGTATTTT
CDR3aa: CASSLVAGFTDTQYF
abundance: -
j_gene: TRBJ2-3
v_gene: TRBV7-2
d_gene: TRBD2
len: 15

CDR3nt: TGTGCCAGCAGCCCACTTTCAGGGGGCGGTGATACGCAGTATTTT
CDR3aa: CASSPLSGGGDTQYF
abundance: -
j_gene: TRBJ2-3
v_gene: TRBV6-1
d_gene: TRBD1
len: 15

CDR3nt: TGTGCCAGCAGCCCGTCAAGTGGGGCGGCTGAAGCTTTCTTT
CDR3aa: CASSPSSGAAEAFF
abundance: -
j_gene: TRBJ1-1
v_gene: TRBV11-2
d_gene: -
len: 14

CDR3nt: TGTGCCAGCAGTGGACAGGGAGCTGGAAACACCATATATTTT
CDR3aa: CASSGQGAGNTIYF
abundance: -
j_gene: TRBJ1-3
v_gene: TRBV2
d_gene: TRBD1
len: 14

CDR3nt: TGTGCCAGCAGCCCTAAGTATGCCTCCTACAATGAGCAGTTCTTC
CDR3aa: CASSPKYASYNEQFF
abundance: few
j_gene: TRBJ2-1
v_gene: TRBV7-9
d_gene: -
len: 15

CDR3nt: TGTGCCAGCAGCTCTCGTTCCGGGGGGTTGAATGAGCAGTTCTTC
CDR3aa: CASSSRSGGLNEQFF
abundance: -
j_gene: TRBJ2-1
v_gene: TRBV7-3
d_gene: TRBD2
len: 15

CDR3nt: TGTGCCAGCAGCTTAGGCCCTTACAGGGGAGAAGGAGAAGCTTTCTTT
CDR3aa: CASSLGPYRGEGEAFF
abundance: -
j_gene: TRBJ1-1
v_gene: TRBV7-9
d_gene: TRBD1
len: 16